This T cell receptor beta chain was identified during a study of a mutant IDH1 vaccine in newly diagnosed glioma (dated by TCRdb to the early 2020s). The study in broad terms: Across visits V03 through V10, patients got a total of eight vaccinations, given in weeks 1, 3, 5, 7, 11, 15, 19 and 23. The approximately 33 treated patients were roughly 60% male and 37.5% female, with a mean age of about 38 years. Vaccination started 4-6 weeks after radiotherapy alone, or was given together with temozolomide cycles in the groups whose treatment included chemotherapy. For exploratory analyses, longitudinal TCRB deep sequencing was carried out in roughly 23 treated patients wherever samples were available. Peripheral blood was collected at six visits: V03 (baseline), V05, V07, V10, V12 and V13. Before enrollment, patients had received standard therapy of radiotherapy alone, temozolomide alone, or radiochemotherapy with temozolomide; most received the combination.

To prepare the library, the immunoSEQ multiplex PCR assay was applied. Rearranged TCR beta chain sequences were amplified with the hsTCRB Kit following the manufacturer's protocol. TCRB libraries were sequenced on an Illumina MiSeq. In the original analysis: The kit vendor's proprietary platform handled demultiplexing, trimming and gene mapping. TCRdb took this table from immuneACCESS and kept in-frame rearrangements with V and J called. Such tables lack part of the clones; where checked against another copy, unresolved V genes explain under half of the gap, and the rest is unexplained. The V and J calls and clone size are taken from that table; D and trimming were inferred from the DNA. The sample contains 110,000 or so clones, about 90% of them found a single time. 0.55% to 0.7% of the sample belongs to the ten largest clones. Results the study describes overall, beyond this receptor: Availability determined which PBMC samples were chosen for TCRB deep sequencing. According to the authors, sample limitations meant that analyses of patient blood samples could not be reproduced. Changes in the top peripheral T cell clonotypes picked up by TCRB sequencing did not appear to be linked to pseudoprogression. Immune responses induced by the vaccine were seen in around 93% of patients across multiple MHC alleles.

As for this clone: What this receptor recognizes is not known. Per-base quality was not reported, and no clone a single base away is much larger than it.

In the paper's terms, the time point label means: week 11, during vaccination. Every vaccine dose consisted of 300 ug of a 20-mer mutant IDH1 peptide in Montanide, administered subcutaneously together with topical imiquimod. All donors had newly diagnosed IDH1-mutant astrocytomas of WHO grade 3 or 4 that showed loss of nuclear ATRX. The samples were drawn from NOA16, a multicentre, single-arm, open-label phase I trial in Germany that tested a mutant IDH1 peptide vaccine in humans for the first time. Genomic DNA for TCRB sequencing was isolated from EDTA blood with the DNeasy Blood and Tissue Kit. The material was PBMCs, obtained from a glioma patient whose treatment included an IDH1 peptide vaccine. The source is a woman in her fifties or sixties with glioma.

The bases read TGTGCCGGGGACAGGGGGCGGTTATTTGATTTCTTT. It specifies CAGDRGRLFDFF. The chain couples TRBV19 to TRBJ1-1; 12 junctional bases match TRBD1. The germline V gene (reference sequence) specifies LNHDA as CDR1 and SQIVND as CDR2. Spanning cysteine to phenylalanine, the CDR3 consists of 12 amino acids. Of all the DNA, just the CDR3 is kept, 36 bases in frame from base 1. Here V drops 11 bases and J drops 13 bases, and the junction holds 11 bases not matched to any gene.